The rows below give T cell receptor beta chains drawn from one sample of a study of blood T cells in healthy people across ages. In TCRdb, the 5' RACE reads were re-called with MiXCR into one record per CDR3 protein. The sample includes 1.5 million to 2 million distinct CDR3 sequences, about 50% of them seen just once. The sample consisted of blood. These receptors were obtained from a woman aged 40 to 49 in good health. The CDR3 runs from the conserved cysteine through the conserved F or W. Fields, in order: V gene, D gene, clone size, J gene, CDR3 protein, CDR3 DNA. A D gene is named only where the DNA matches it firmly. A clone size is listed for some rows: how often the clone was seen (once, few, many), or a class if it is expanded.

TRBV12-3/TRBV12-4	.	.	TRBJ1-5	CASSLTVGNQPQHF	TGTGCCAGCAGTTTAACAGTGGGGAATCAGCCCCAGCATTTT
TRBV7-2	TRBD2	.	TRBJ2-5	CASSLTRQISGEETQYF	TGTGCCAGCAGCTTAACTCGGCAGATCAGCGGGGAAGAGACCCAGTACTTC
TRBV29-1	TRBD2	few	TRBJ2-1	CSVDQGGEQFF	TGCAGCGTTGATCAGGGAGGGGAGCAGTTCTTC
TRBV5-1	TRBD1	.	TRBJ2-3	CASSLAVGIGTGNTDTQYF	TGCGCCAGCAGCCTAGCGGTCGGAATCGGGACAGGGAACACAGATACGCAGTATTTT
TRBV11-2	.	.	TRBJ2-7	CASSLGAGLAYEQYF	TGTGCCAGCAGCTTAGGGGCAGGCCTCGCCTACGAGCAGTACTTC
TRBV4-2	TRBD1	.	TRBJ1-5	CASSQDGTGLQPQHF	TGTGCCAGCAGCCAAGACGGGACAGGGTTACAGCCCCAGCATTTT
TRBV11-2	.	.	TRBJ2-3	CASSFPGVRTDTQYF	TGTGCCAGCAGCTTTCCAGGGGTTCGCACAGATACGCAGTATTTT
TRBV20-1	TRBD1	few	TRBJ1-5	CSAGGHRGQAIINQPQHF	TGCAGTGCTGGGGGGCACAGGGGGCAAGCGATTATCAATCAGCCCCAGCATTTT
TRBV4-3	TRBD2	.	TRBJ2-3	CASSQEGVAGGSTDTQYF	TGCGCCAGCAGCCAAGAAGGGGTAGCGGGGGGGAGCACAGATACGCAGTATTTT
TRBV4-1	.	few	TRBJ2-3	CASSQDPGPDTQYF	TGCGCCAGCAGCCAAGACCCAGGGCCAGATACGCAGTATTTT
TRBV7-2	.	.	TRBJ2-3	CASSFRLGGDTDTQYF	TGTGCCAGCAGCTTCCGATTAGGGGGGGACACAGATACGCAGTATTTT
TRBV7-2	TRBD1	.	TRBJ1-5	CASSLGHRGREQPQHF	TGTGCCAGCAGCTTGGGACACAGGGGGCGGGAACAGCCCCAGCATTTT
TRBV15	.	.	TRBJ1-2	CATSSIREGANYGYTF	TGTGCCACCAGCAGCATAAGAGAAGGTGCTAACTATGGCTACACCTTC
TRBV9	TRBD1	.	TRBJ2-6	CARSVATGGVSGANVLTF	TGTGCCCGCAGCGTAGCCACAGGGGGCGTTTCTGGGGCCAACGTCCTGACTTTC
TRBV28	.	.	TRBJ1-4	CASLTTRSRKLFF	TGTGCCAGCTTGACCACCAGGTCCCGAAAACTGTTTTTT
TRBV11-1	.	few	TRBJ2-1	CASSLTPGVDNEQFF	TGTGCCAGCAGCTTAACCCCGGGGGTGGACAATGAGCAGTTCTTC
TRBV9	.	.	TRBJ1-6	CASSVEPGGGSPLHF	TGTGCCAGCAGCGTAGAGCCGGGGGGAGGTTCACCCCTCCACTTT
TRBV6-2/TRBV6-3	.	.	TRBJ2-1	CASSYSGSVYNEQFF	TGTGCCAGCAGTTATTCGGGAAGTGTTTACAATGAGCAGTTCTTC
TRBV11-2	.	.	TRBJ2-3	CASSLDQRGTDTQYF	TGTGCCAGCAGCTTAGATCAGCGGGGCACAGATACGCAGTATTTT
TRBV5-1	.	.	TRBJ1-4	CASSPDNSNEKLFF	TGCGCCAGCAGCCCGGACAATTCTAATGAAAAACTGTTTTTT
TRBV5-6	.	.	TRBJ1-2	CASSSGGINYGYTF	TGTGCCAGCAGCTCCGGGGGAATTAACTATGGCTACACCTTC
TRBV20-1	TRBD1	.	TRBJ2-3	CSARQGVTDTQYF	TGCAGTGCTAGACAGGGGGTTACAGATACGCAGTATTTT
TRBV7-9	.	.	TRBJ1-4	CASSSRQSNEKLFF	TGTGCCAGCAGCTCGAGACAGTCTAATGAAAAACTGTTTTTT
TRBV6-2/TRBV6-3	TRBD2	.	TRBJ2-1	CASSYQRGGRRANEQFF	TGTGCCAGCAGTTACCAGCGGGGGGGCCGCCGGGCCAATGAGCAGTTCTTC
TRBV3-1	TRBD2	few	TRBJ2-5	CASSQGTSEGETQYF	TGTGCCAGCAGCCAAGGGACTAGCGAAGGAGAGACCCAGTACTTC
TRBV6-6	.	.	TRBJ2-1	CASSRQGRETQFF	TGTGCCAGCAGTAGACAGGGGAGGGAGACCCAGTTCTTC
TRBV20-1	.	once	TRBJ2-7	CSATAQRQVDEQYF	TGCAGTGCTACTGCCCAGCGACAGGTGGACGAGCAGTACTTC
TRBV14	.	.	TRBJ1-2	CASSQVGGPSHTF	TGTGCCAGCAGCCAAGTCGGGGGACCATCCCACACCTTC
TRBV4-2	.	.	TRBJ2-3	CASSQDIGFGTDTQYF	TGTGCCAGCAGCCAAGATATCGGGTTTGGCACAGATACGCAGTATTTT
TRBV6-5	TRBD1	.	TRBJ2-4	CASSYAGTGQNIQYF	TGTGCCAGCAGTTACGCCGGGACAGGCCAAAACATTCAGTACTTC
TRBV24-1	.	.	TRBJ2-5	CATGGTTETQYF	TGTGCCACCGGGGGCACGACGGAGACCCAGTACTTC